This T cell receptor (beta chain) was recovered during a study of blood T cell repertoires in COVID-19 (dated by TCRdb to 2018 to 2020). General notes on the study: Samples from collaborators originated in the United States, Italy and Spain and spanned both the acute and convalescent phases of COVID-19. The material from the prospective study consisted of cDNA or gDNA derived from T cells, B-cell-depleted T cells, or PBMCs. Subjects who had been exposed to COVID-19, were actively infected with it, or had recovered from it provided the deeply sampled blood TCRbeta repertoires that made up the dataset. A freely available public database, intended as a resource for researchers studying the immune response to SARS-CoV-2, is where the repertoires were released. Samples were obtained from the ongoing ImmuneRACE study (first 160 participants) and from roughly 1,300 subjects provided by 6 global collaborators. Sample metadata almost always included a de-identified subject ID, COVID-19 status, age in years and sex. Where available, HLA class I and class II types were obtained from metadata supplied by the sample provider rather than from assay-based typing.

The full study reports these points: Clinical and demographic metadata were provided uncurated, with the amount varying by source and participant.

This clone appeared a single time. Its antigen is not yet known. Base qualities are not at hand, and no much larger clone is one base apart. Reading from cysteine to phenylalanine, the CDR3 counts 16 amino acids. The retained sequence is limited to the CDR3, 48 bases, with the frame set at the first base. The germline V gene (reference sequence) specifies MNHEY as CDR1 and SMNVEV as CDR2. V loses 5 bases of germline sequence and J loses 7 bases, and the interval between the two ends is 20 bases. Each collaborating institution followed its own protocols to collect whole blood in K2EDTA tubes. For TCRbeta analysis, collaborator samples were shipped as frozen whole blood, as isolated PBMCs, or as DNA extracted from either sample type. TCRbeta CDR3 regions were amplified from genomic DNA using the immunoSEQ Assay, a bias-controlled multiplex PCR. The study's own analysis went as follows. The number of nucleated cells in each sample was estimated from the amplification of reference gene primers within the assay. Sequence reads were collapsed and filtered to measure the absolute abundance of every unique TCRbeta CDR3 rearrangement. Productive Simpson clonality was computed per sample as the square root of Simpson's diversity index over productive rearrangements. TCRdb holds this immuneACCESS table with in-frame rearrangements only. Some clones are missing; in checked studies, unresolved V genes explain under half, and the rest has no known cause. V, J and clone size were drawn from that table, and D and trimming were deduced from the DNA. For this sample there are under 20,000 clones; roughly 81% appear just once. The top ten clonotypes cover about 8.1% of the sample.

Sequencing input: peripheral blood. Recombination joined TRBV27 with TRBJ1-4; no D gene can be assigned with confidence. The TCR comes from a man between 60 and 75 years old with acute or convalescent COVID-19. The CDR3 here reads CASSLILPERGEKLFF. In nucleotide form, the sequence is TGTGCCAGCAGTCTAATTTTACCGGAGCGGGGTGAAAAACTGTTTTTT.